This TCR beta chain was captured by sequencing in a study of identical twins. The CDR3 contains 13 residues. Germline loops: CDR1 SNHLY, CDR2 FYNNEI. Trimming cost V 6 bases and J 8 bases; bases outside gene matches: 5. The donor group consisted entirely of healthy Caucasians. As to this clonotype: Its specificity is unknown.

TCRdb redid the calling of the 5' RACE reads with MiXCR, one entry per CDR3 protein. This sample yields around 960,000 distinct CDR3 sequences, of which 10% to 15% are seen a single time; under 2% belongs to the top ten. Study-level findings and limits: Fewer insertions characterized abundant cord blood beta clonotypes, whereas memory repertoires showed none. Within twin pairs, the out-of-frame alpha sequences they shared showed excess low generation probability. For out-of-frame beta sequences, excess twin sharing was weaker.

The same sample was also used in a study of yellow fever vaccine responses in identical twins.

This chain links TRBV2 with TRBJ2-1, with 9 bases identical to TRBD2. The source is a woman aged 18-29 years in good health. The specimen was PBMCs. CDR3 sequence: CASSYSGGDEQFF. The CDR3 coding sequence is TGTGCCAGCAGCTATAGCGGGGGCGATGAGCAGTTCTTC.